A selection of T cell receptor beta chains follows, all from one sample in a study of cytomegalovirus exposure and HLA in healthy donors. Profiled with immunoSEQ multiplex PCR; TCRdb holds only in-frame clones, not every one. In the table there are 150,000 to 200,000 clones, around 75% of which are singletons. The sample taken for sequencing was PBMCs. These receptors all come from a woman in her twenties or thirties in good health and CMV-seropositive. CDR3s include the opening cysteine and the closing phenylalanine or tryptophan. A D gene is named only where the DNA matches it firmly. Clone size is stated in some rows and not others, as once, few, many or a class when expanded.

j_call d_call v_call clone_size cdr3_nt cdr3_aa
TRBJ1-1 - TRBV28 - TGTGCCAGCAGTTTGATCTACCAGAACACTGAAGCTTTCTTT CASSLIYQNTEAFF
TRBJ2-5 - TRBV9 - TGTGCCAGCAGCCCACGGACGGAGGGGACCCAGTACTTC CASSPRTEGTQYF
TRBJ2-7 TRBD1 TRBV27 - TGTGCCAGCAGTGGGGGACAGGGGGCGGACGAGCAGTACTTC CASSGGQGADEQYF
TRBJ1-5 - TRBV27 - TGTGCCAGCAGTCTCGGACTGAGCAATCAGCCCCAGCATTTT CASSLGLSNQPQHF
TRBJ1-3 - TRBV6-5 - TGTGCCAGCAGTCTAAATGGAAACACCATATATTTT CASSLNGNTIYF
TRBJ2-1 TRBD2 TRBV27 - TGTGCCAGCAGTCTTAGGGCCGGGACTAGCGGGAGTAATGAGCAGTTCTTC CASSLRAGTSGSNEQFF
TRBJ2-3 - TRBV10-3 - TGTGCCATCAGTGTTGCGGATACGCAGTATTTT CAISVADTQYF
TRBJ2-1 - TRBV25-1 - TGTGCCAGCAGTACACTAGGACAGAAACACAATGAGCAGTTCTTC CASSTLGQKHNEQFF
TRBJ1-6 TRBD1 TRBV25-1 - TGTGCCAGCTTGGGGACCGGGACAGCAAATTCACCCCTCCACTTT CASLGTGTANSPLHF
TRBJ2-7 - TRBV4-3 - TGCGCCAGCAGCCAACGGAAGGCGAGAGGGGGGGTCGACGAGCAGTACTTC CASSQRKARGGVDEQYF
TRBJ2-7 TRBD2 TRBV19 - TGTGCCAGTAGGCTAGCGGGAGAGAGCTCCTACGAGCAGTACTTC CASRLAGESSYEQYF
TRBJ2-3 TRBD1 TRBV29-1 once TGCAACCCACCGGGACAGGGGGTATGTGGGGGCAAATCGGGCACAGATACGCAGTATTTT CNPPGQGVCGGKSGTDTQYF
TRBJ1-3 - TRBV11-3 - TGTGCCAGCAGCTTAGGGCGTGGACTGTCCTCTGGAAACACCATATATTTT CASSLGRGLSSGNTIYF
TRBJ2-3 TRBD2 TRBV7-3 - TGTGCCAGCAGCCCGGGAGCGGGGGGTTCAGATACGCAGTATTTT CASSPGAGGSDTQYF
TRBJ2-2 - TRBV5-6 - TGTGCCAGCAGCTTGAGAGCGGTAAACACCGGGGAGCTGTTTTTT CASSLRAVNTGELFF
TRBJ1-2 TRBD1 TRBV12-5 few TGTGCTAGTGGTTCATCCAGGGGGTGTGGCTACACCTTC CASGSSRGCGYTF
TRBJ1-1 - TRBV7-6 - TGTGCCAGCAGCTTATTCCGGGACGGAGGGACTGAAGCTTTCTTT CASSLFRDGGTEAFF
TRBJ2-5 TRBD2 TRBV4-3 few TGCGCCAGCAGCCGAATCGCTAGCGGGAGGGGGACCCAGTACTTC CASSRIASGRGTQYF
TRBJ1-5 - TRBV28 - TGTGCCAGCAGTTTATATATAATGGGGGGTTTCAATCAGCCCCAGCATTTT CASSLYIMGGFNQPQHF
TRBJ2-3 TRBD2 TRBV4-2 - TGTGCCAGCAGCCAAGATCTGCAGAGGCCTAGCGGGGGCACAGATACGCAGTATTTT CASSQDLQRPSGGTDTQYF
TRBJ1-4 - TRBV7-9 - TGTGCCAGCAGCTTCCGGGGGTCTGGGGAAAAACTGTTTTTT CASSFRGSGEKLFF
TRBJ2-2 TRBD1 TRBV13 - TGTGCCAGCAGCCCCAAAGAGAGACAGGGAACCGGGGAGCTGTTTTTT CASSPKERQGTGELFF
TRBJ1-5 - TRBV9 - TGTGCCAGCGGGCGGGGGCGGGGGTACGAGGAGCCCCAGCATTTT CASGRGRGYEEPQHF
TRBJ2-3 TRBD2 TRBV5-6 - TGTGCCAGCAGAAGGACTAGCTGGAGGGCTAGCACAGATACGCAGTATTTT CASRRTSWRASTDTQYF
TRBJ2-2 TRBD2 TRBV12-5 - TGTGCTAGTGGTTTGGGACTAGCGGGGAACACCGGGGAGCTGTTTTTT CASGLGLAGNTGELFF
TRBJ2-7 - TRBV7-8 - TGTGCCAGCAGACCAGCAGGGTCCGGAACCCTTAGCGAGCAGTACTTC CASRPAGSGTLSEQYF
TRBJ1-2 - TRBV5-1 - TGCGCCAGCAGCTTGGCTGAAACTGTGAGCTATGGCTACACCTTC CASSLAETVSYGYTF
TRBJ2-3 TRBD1 TRBV6-6 - TGTGCCAGCAGTTGGACAGGGACAGATACGCAGTATTTT CASSWTGTDTQYF
TRBJ1-1 - TRBV2 - TGTGCCAGCAGGGGGACAGAAGCTTTCTTT CASRGTEAFF
TRBJ2-7 - TRBV10-3 - TGTGCCATCAACTCGGACATCTCCTACGAGCAGTACTTC CAINSDISYEQYF
TRBJ1-5 - TRBV19 - TGTGCCAGTAAATCACTGGGGGGTACGCAGCCCCAGCATTTT CASKSLGGTQPQHF
TRBJ1-4 - TRBV15 - TGTGCCACCAGCAGAGACCCAAACAGGGTAACTAATGAAAAACTGTTTTTT CATSRDPNRVTNEKLFF
TRBJ2-7 TRBD2 TRBV6-1 - TGTGCCAGCACTATCGCCCAGGGACTAGCCAGCGAGCAGTACTTC CASTIAQGLASEQYF
TRBJ2-1 TRBD1 TRBV19 - TGTGCCAGTAGTACAGACAGGGGGTTAGGCAATGAGCAGTTCTTC CASSTDRGLGNEQFF
TRBJ2-1 TRBD2 TRBV7-2 - TGTGCCAGCAGCTCCACTAGCGCGAACAATGAGCAGTTCTTC CASSSTSANNEQFF
TRBJ2-7 TRBD1 TRBV2 once TGTGCCAGCAAGGGACAGGGGGCGAACGAGCAGTACTTC CASKGQGANEQYF
TRBJ2-3 - TRBV7-3 - TGTGCCAGCAGCCAGACAGGCCCAGATACGCAGTATTTT CASSQTGPDTQYF
TRBJ1-2 TRBD1 TRBV13 once TGTGCCAGCAGCTTAGGCCGGACAGGGTCTGGCTACACCTTC CASSLGRTGSGYTF
TRBJ2-2 - TRBV7-2 - TGTGCCAGCAGCTTACGCACCGGGGAGCTGTTTTTT CASSLRTGELFF
TRBJ2-5 TRBD1 TRBV4-2 - TGTGCCAGCAGCCTAGAAGACAGGGGGCCTATACAAGAGACCCAGTACTTC CASSLEDRGPIQETQYF
TRBJ2-7 TRBD1 TRBV27 few TGTGCCAGCAGCCTCGGGACAGGGCCAGGGGGTGGCTACGAGCAGTACTTC CASSLGTGPGGGYEQYF
TRBJ1-1 - TRBV13 - TGTGCCAGCAGCGTTATTAGCCCCCTAACAGGTACCACTGAAGCTTTCTTT CASSVISPLTGTTEAFF
TRBJ2-7 TRBD1 TRBV5-1 - TGCGCCAGCAGCGGCGCCCAGGGGGCGCGTTACGAGCAGTACTTC CASSGAQGARYEQYF
TRBJ2-1 TRBD2 TRBV11-2 - TGTGCCAGCAGCTTAGGGACTAGCGGGTACCACAATGAGCAGTTCTTC CASSLGTSGYHNEQFF
TRBJ1-1 - TRBV7-9 - TGTGCCAGCAGCTTAGCGTTACAGGGGAACACTGAAGCTTTCTTT CASSLALQGNTEAFF
TRBJ2-7 - TRBV5-6 - TGTGCCAGCAGCTTGGAGGTGGGCCCCCACGAGCAGTACTTC CASSLEVGPHEQYF
TRBJ1-3 - TRBV11-2 - TGTGCCAGCAGCAACCCGACAGAATCCCCCATATATTTT CASSNPTESPIYF
TRBJ1-2 - TRBV2 - TGTGCCAGCAGGGTTGAGCAGGCCCTGGGCTACACCTTC CASRVEQALGYTF
TRBJ2-2 TRBD1 TRBV27 - TGTGCCACACACCTCAAGGGGGCAACAGGGACCGGGGAGCTGTTTTTT CATHLKGATGTGELFF
TRBJ1-1 - TRBV5-1 - TGCGCCAGCAGCTTGTATCCAGGGAATAATGCTGAAGCTTTCTTT CASSLYPGNNAEAFF